One sample yielded the 30 T cell receptor beta chains listed below, sequenced in a study of blood T cell repertoires in COVID-19. TCRdb's copy holds only in-frame clones and misses some; the assay was immunoSEQ multiplex PCR. The sample records around 250,000 clones, around 91% being singletons. Material for sequencing was peripheral blood. The receptors here all came from a woman aged 60-70 years with COVID-19, enrolled during active disease.

The chain is built from TRBV19 and TRBJ2-6; 10 bases are a match to TRBD1. Germline V gene data show CDR1 as LNHDA and CDR2 as SQIVND (reference sequence). Losses at the gene ends were 0 bases for V and 1 base for J; bases not matched to a gene: 9. This CDR3 comprises 20 residues. For the CDR3, the DNA is TGTGCCAGTAGTATAGATCTCCTGGGACAGGGGATTTCTGGGGCCAACGTCCTGACTTTC. Its translation is CASSIDLLGQGISGANVLTF.

This chain connects TRBV5-1 to TRBJ1-2; weak D call: TRBD1 (5 bases). V lost 2 bases to trimming and J lost 3 bases, with 11 bases between them. The CDR3 covers 14 residues. The germline gives CDR1 SGHRS, CDR2 YFSETQ. CDR3 protein: CASSFGGAYYGYTF. In DNA form, the CDR3 reads TGCGCCAGCAGCTTCGGGGGAGCTTACTATGGCTACACCTTC.

The chain is built from TRBV11-3 and TRBJ2-3, with 8 positions matching TRBD2. Germline V gene data show CDR1 as SGHNT and CDR2 as YENEEA. The CDR3 has 14 residues. V shed 8 bases and J 6 bases; nucleotides not matched to a gene: 10. CDR3 sequence reads: CASGNGGARDTQYF. CDR3 nucleotide sequence: TGTGCCAGCGGAAACGGGGGGGCCCGGGATACGCAGTATTTT.

The chain employs TRBV9 and TRBJ2-7, with TRBD1 as a possible D gene (6 bases). V was shortened by 0 bases and J by 2 bases, with 9 bases between the two germline ends. CDR3 length: 14 amino acids. The V gene's germline CDR1 is SGDLS and CDR2 YYNGEE. This CDR3 reads CASSVGGGPYEQYF. Here the CDR3 DNA reads TGTGCCAGCAGCGTAGGAGGGGGACCCTACGAGCAGTACTTC.

This clone was picked up one time. The chain has TRBV7-2 and TRBJ1-1, with D possibly TRBD1 on 6 matching bases. In germline, CDR1 is SGHTA, CDR2 FQGNSA. This CDR3 spans 14 amino acids. The V gene lost 7 bases and the J gene lost 5 bases, with 17 bases spanning the gap. In DNA, the CDR3 is TGTGCCAGCATTAAAGTCAGGGGTGGTACTGAAGCTTTCTTT. Amino acid sequence: CASIKVRGGTEAFF.

The chain links TRBV18 to TRBJ2-7; 8 nucleotides agree with TRBD1. V shed 3 bases and J 5 bases; nucleotides not matched to a gene: 9. Germline-derived CDR1 and CDR2 are KGHSH and LQKENI. The CDR3 runs to 15 residues. The CDR3 loop is CASSPSTRGLHEQYF. The CDR3 DNA follows: TGTGCCAGCTCACCTTCGACCAGGGGGCTCCACGAGCAGTACTTC.

The chain employs TRBV7-2 and TRBJ1-3, with D unresolved. The V gene's germline CDR1 is SGHTA and CDR2 FQGNSA. Trimming pared 5 bases from V and 0 bases from J, leaving 14 bases between. The CDR3 consists of 16 residues. In nucleotides, the CDR3 is TGTGCCAGCAGCCCTCGGGATCTCTACTCTGGAAACACCATATATTTT. It encodes CASSPRDLYSGNTIYF.

The V gene is TRBV14, the J gene TRBJ1-2; possibly TRBD1 for D (5 bases). Germline V gene data show CDR1 as SGHDN and CDR2 as FVKESK. V gave up 1 base and J gave up 4 bases, with 10 bases separating them. This CDR3 is 14 amino acids long. The CDR3 loop is CASSQGGGVYGYTF. The CDR3 coding sequence is TGTGCCAGCAGCCAAGGTGGGGGGGTCTATGGCTACACCTTC.

In its sample, this clone was seen a few times. The genes are TRBV19 and TRBJ2-1; 15 bases agree with TRBD2. V was clipped by 4 bases and J by 0 bases; unmatched bases: 4. Germline CDR1 is LNHDA and CDR2 is SQIVND (reference sequence). The CDR3 is made up of 18 amino acids. CDR3 in amino acids: CASSKGLAGGFSYNEQFF. The CDR3 DNA reads TGTGCCAGTAGTAAGGGACTAGCGGGGGGATTCTCCTACAATGAGCAGTTCTTC.

This chain uses TRBV30 with TRBJ1-1; D call uncertain. Trimming took 2 bases from V and 4 from J, leaving 20 bases between them. The CDR3 has 16 residues. Germline CDR1 GTSNPN, CDR2 SVGIG (reference sequence). The CDR3 loop reads CAWSRTGSLGSTEAFF. The CDR3 DNA sequence: TGTGCCTGGAGTCGAACGGGTAGTCTTGGCAGCACTGAAGCTTTCTTT.

The chain combines TRBV15 with TRBJ2-5; D is perhaps TRBD1 (5 bases). Per the germline V gene, CDR1 is LNHNV and CDR2 is YYDKDF (reference sequence). V dropped 0 bases and J dropped 9 bases, with 8 bases sitting between them. This CDR3 is 12 amino acids long. CDR3 sequence reads: CATSRDQGAQYF. The DNA of the CDR3 is TGTGCCACCAGCAGAGATCAGGGTGCCCAGTACTTC.

The chain uses TRBV5-1 and TRBJ1-2; D unclear. Trimming left V 0 bases short and J 8 bases short, with 14 bases between. Germline CDR1 SGHRS, CDR2 YFSETQ. This CDR3 contains 14 residues. The CDR3 loop is CASSLEAAREGYTF. The CDR3 bases are TGCGCCAGCAGCTTGGAGGCAGCCCGGGAGGGCTACACCTTC.

The chain has TRBV6-5 and TRBJ1-1; tentatively, D is TRBD1 (5 bases). The CDR3 has 14 residues. Germline CDR1 reads MNHEY; CDR2 reads SVGAGI. The V and J ends lost 5 bases and 2 bases respectively, with 12 bases between them. The CDR3 nucleotides are TGTGCCAGCAGTCAGAGACAGCTTAACACTGAAGCTTTCTTT. This gives the protein CASSQRQLNTEAFF.

This clone was observed a single time. The rearrangement links TRBV15 to TRBJ1-4; D is undetermined. V was trimmed by 1 base and J by 5 bases, leaving 5 bases between them. The CDR3 is 13 amino acids. Germline V lookup: CDR1 LNHNV, CDR2 YYDKDF (reference sequence). CDR3 sequence reads: CATSRGRNEKLFF. The CDR3 DNA reads as TGTGCCACCAGCAGAGGGAGGAATGAAAAACTGTTTTTT.

The rearrangement uses TRBV5-1 and TRBJ2-7, with 7 bases matching TRBD1. This CDR3 comprises 14 residues. Germline values: CDR1 SGHRS, CDR2 YFSETQ. J gave up 4 bases and V 4 bases, and 8 bases lay outside the gene matches. CDR3 sequence reads: CASSPRGQVYEQYF. The CDR3 DNA reads as TGCGCCAGCAGCCCGAGGGGGCAGGTGTACGAGCAGTACTTC.

V and J are TRBV5-8 and TRBJ2-5; 9 bases map to TRBD1. This CDR3 contains 14 residues. Trimming cost V 4 bases and J 5 bases; bases outside gene matches: 6. Germline-derived CDR1 and CDR2 are SGHTS and YDEGEE. CDR3: CASSRGQGPETQYF. The DNA for the CDR3 is TGTGCCAGCAGCCGAGGACAGGGGCCGGAGACCCAGTACTTC.

The chain carries TRBV5-5 and TRBJ1-1; no firm D call. This CDR3 has 13 residues. The V and J ends lost 0 bases and 4 bases respectively, with 7 bases between them. Germline lookup yields CDR1 SGHKS and CDR2 YYEKEE (reference sequence). CDR3 amino acids: CASSLGIGTEAFF. CDR3 nucleotide sequence: TGTGCCAGCAGCTTGGGCATCGGCACTGAAGCTTTCTTT.

This clone was detected once. This sequence joins TRBV19 and TRBJ1-2, with TRBD1 identical over 7 bases. The CDR3 length is 17 residues. The V and J ends lost 3 bases and 2 bases, in that order; junction bases with no gene match: 12. The germline V gene has CDR1 LNHDA and CDR2 SQIVND (reference sequence). In DNA, the CDR3 is TGTGCCAGTAGTATGGCTGTGACAGGGATTTCCAACTATGGCTACACCTTC. Translation gives CASSMAVTGISNYGYTF.

The V gene is TRBV7-2, the J gene TRBJ2-7; D remains ambiguous. V was shortened by 0 bases and J by 3 bases, with 6 bases between the two germline ends. The CDR3 sequence is 13 residues long. Germline CDR1 is SGHTA and CDR2 is FQGNSA. CDR3 loop: CASSLALSYEQYF. The CDR3 coding sequence is TGTGCCAGCAGCTTAGCTCTCAGCTACGAGCAGTACTTC.

This clone occurred once. The chain joins TRBV20-1 to TRBJ1-2, with TRBD1 matching 7 bases. The CDR3 spans 13 residues. Germline trimming cut 4 bases from V and 2 bases from J; bases unmatched to any gene: 4. Germline CDR1 DFQATT, CDR2 SNEGSKA (reference sequence). CDR3 coding DNA: TGCAGTGCTATTGACAGGGCCAACTATGGCTACACCTTC. Translated, it gives CSAIDRANYGYTF.

The chain couples TRBV7-2 to TRBJ2-5, with D tentatively TRBD1 (5 bases). Trimming shortened V by 4 bases and J by 1 base, and 13 bases separated the two germline ends. Germline lookup yields CDR1 SGHTA and CDR2 FQGNSA. CDR3 size: 15 residues. In DNA form, the CDR3 reads TGTGCCAGCAGCTCGATGGGCAGGGTCCAAGAGACCCAGTACTTC. Translated, it gives CASSSMGRVQETQYF.

The rearrangement uses TRBV7-3 and TRBJ2-3, with TRBD2 as a possible D gene (6 bases). The ends were cut back, 0 bases at V and 4 bases at J, with 20 bases in the middle. CDR1 and CDR2 from the germline V gene are SGHTA and FQGTGA. The CDR3 has 18 residues. CDR3 sequence: CASSLTRDPGERADTQYF. The CDR3 bases are TGTGCCAGCAGCTTAACGCGCGATCCGGGGGAGAGAGCAGATACGCAGTATTTT.

This chain connects TRBV28 to TRBJ2-3, with D perhaps TRBD1 (5 bases). The CDR3 runs 15 residues. CDR1 is MDHEN and CDR2 is SYDVKM in the germline V gene. Trimming removed 7 bases at V and 0 bases at J, with 14 bases between. CDR3: CASTVRGGSTDTQYF. For the CDR3, the DNA is TGTGCCAGCACGGTAAGGGGTGGAAGCACAGATACGCAGTATTTT.

This chain links TRBV2 with TRBJ2-3, with 8 positions matching TRBD2. The length of the CDR3 is 15 residues. V trimming: 5 bases; J trimming: 3 bases; junction bases outside the gene matches: 7. CDR1 and CDR2 from the germline V gene are SNHLY and FYNNEI. The CDR3 coding sequence is TGTGCCAGCAGTTCCCGGACTAGCTTTACAGATACGCAGTATTTT. Its translation is CASSSRTSFTDTQYF.

The V gene is TRBV18, the J gene TRBJ2-7; 9 bases match TRBD1. The V gene's germline CDR1 is KGHSH and CDR2 LQKENI. V trimming: 2 bases; J trimming: 3 bases; junction bases outside the gene matches: 5. The CDR3 consists of 15 residues. CDR3: CASSPGTGSDYEQYF. The CDR3 coding sequence is TGTGCCAGCTCACCAGGGACAGGGTCCGACTACGAGCAGTACTTC.

This rearrangement joins TRBV6-4 to TRBJ2-1; TRBD2 agrees at 9 bases. Germline V gene data show CDR1 as MRHNA and CDR2 as SNTAGT. CDR3 length: 14 residues. The J segment lost 8 bases and the V segment lost 3 bases, leaving 5 bases of the junction unmatched. CDR3 DNA: TGTGCCAGCAGTGAAGGCGGGGGGGCAGATGAGCAGTTCTTC. Its translation is CASSEGGGADEQFF.

This chain connects TRBV4-1 to TRBJ1-1, with a tentative D call TRBD1 (5 bases). Germline CDR1 MGHRA, CDR2 YSYEKL. V was shortened by 3 bases and J by 5 bases, with 19 bases between the two germline ends. The CDR3 has 16 residues. CDR3 bases: TGCGCCAGCAGCCATCTCCCCCGGGGGGGGAAAACTGAAGCTTTCTTT. It specifies CASSHLPRGGKTEAFF.

This clone has a handful of counts. The DNA of the CDR3 is TGTGCCAGCAGCTTTCCAGTGAACACCGGGGAGCTGTTTTTT. Its translation is CASSFPVNTGELFF. This chain uses TRBV5-6 with TRBJ2-2; D remains unclear. Trimming took off 2 bases at V and 1 base at J, with 6 bases between the two ends. This CDR3 spans 14 amino acids. Germline V CDR1 and CDR2: SGHDT, YYEEEE.

The V call is TRBV21-1, the J call TRBJ1-4. TRBV21-1 counts as a pseudogene. The CDR3 is 15 amino acids. The CDR3 reads CASSKVADSNEKLFF. The CDR3 DNA reads TGTGCCAGCAGCAAAGTTGCAGACTCTAATGAAAAACTGTTTTTT.

The V and J genes are TRBV9 and TRBJ1-5; maybe TRBD1 (5 bases). Germline assignment: CDR1 SGDLS and CDR2 YYNGEE. Trimming took 0 bases from V and 4 from J, leaving 11 bases between them. This CDR3 spans 15 amino acids. CDR3 amino acids: CASSVGTRTNQPQHF. CDR3 sequence (DNA): TGTGCCAGCAGCGTAGGGACACGGACGAATCAGCCCCAGCATTTT.